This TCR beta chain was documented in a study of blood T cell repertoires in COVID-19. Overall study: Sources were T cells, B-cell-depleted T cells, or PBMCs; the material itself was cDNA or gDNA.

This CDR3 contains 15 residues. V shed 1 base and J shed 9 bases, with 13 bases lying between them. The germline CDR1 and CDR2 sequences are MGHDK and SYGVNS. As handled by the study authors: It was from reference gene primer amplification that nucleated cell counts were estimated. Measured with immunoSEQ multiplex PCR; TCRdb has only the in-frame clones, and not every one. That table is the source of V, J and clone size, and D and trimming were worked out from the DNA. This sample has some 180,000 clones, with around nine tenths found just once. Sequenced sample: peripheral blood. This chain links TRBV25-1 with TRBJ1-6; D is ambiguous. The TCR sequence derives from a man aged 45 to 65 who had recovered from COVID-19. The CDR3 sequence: CASSEFKGGSSPLHF. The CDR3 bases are TGTGCCAGCAGTGAATTTAAGGGAGGAAGTTCACCCCTCCACTTT. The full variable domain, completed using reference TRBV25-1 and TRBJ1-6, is EADIYQTPRYLVIGTGKKITLECSQTMGHDKMYWYQQDPGMELHLIHYSYGVNSTEKGDLSSESTVSRIRTEHFPLTLESARPSHTSQYLCASSEFKGGSSPLHFGNGTRLTVT.